The rows below give T cell receptor beta chains drawn from one sample of a study of shared clonotypes between healthy human individuals. The protocol was immunoSEQ multiplex PCR, while the TCRdb copy is restricted to in-frame clones and leaves out a portion. The sample holds 500,000 to 550,000 clones, around 96% seen once. Sequencing was performed on naive CD4+ T cells sorted from blood. These receptors were obtained from a woman in her 30s in good health. CDR3s include the opening cysteine and the closing phenylalanine or tryptophan. Fields, in order: clone size, J gene, V gene, D gene, CDR3 DNA, CDR3 protein. A D gene is named only where the DNA matches it firmly. Clone sizes are given selectively: once, few, many, or a class where the clone is expanded.

NA TRBJ2-5 TRBV4-2 NA TGTGCCAGCAGCCAAGGATCCGGGATACAGACCCAGTACTTC CASSQGSGIQTQYF
NA TRBJ2-5 TRBV7-3 TRBD2 TGTGCCAGCAGCTTAGGTGCGGGAGGGCAAGAGACCCAGTACTTC CASSLGAGGQETQYF
NA TRBJ1-2 TRBV28 TRBD1 TGTGCCAGCAGTTTCCCGTCTCGGGGACAGGGGGCCGTCTATGGCTACACCTTC CASSFPSRGQGAVYGYTF
NA TRBJ2-1 TRBV28 TRBD2 TGTGCCAGCAGTTTAACTAGCGGGGGGAACAATGAGCAGTTCTTC CASSLTSGGNNEQFF
NA TRBJ2-1 TRBV2 TRBD2 TGTGCCAGCCGGCGGACGGGAGGGGCTGAGCAGTTCTTC CASRRTGGAEQFF
NA TRBJ1-4 TRBV4-1 NA TGCGCCAGCAGCGATGGACCGGGACAACGCGTAAAACTGTTTTTT CASSDGPGQRVKLFF
NA TRBJ2-3 TRBV7-2 NA TGTGCCAGCATCAAGACCAGCGCCGTAAACACAGATACGCAGTATTTT CASIKTSAVNTDTQYF
NA TRBJ2-1 TRBV5-4 NA TGTGCCAGCAGCCGGTGGTTGCGGCGGGAAGGGTACAATGAGCAGTTCTTC CASSRWLRREGYNEQFF
NA TRBJ1-5 TRBV5-1 TRBD1 TGCGCCAGCAGCCGCGGGGGACAGGGTAGCAATCAGCCCCAGCATTTT CASSRGGQGSNQPQHF
once TRBJ2-1 TRBV7-2 NA TGTGCCAGCAGCTTAGACTGGATACAGTACAATGAGCAGTTCTTC CASSLDWIQYNEQFF
NA TRBJ1-5 TRBV25-1 NA TGTGCCAGCAGTGCCCCAGGGGATGAACAGCCCCAGCATTTT CASSAPGDEQPQHF
NA TRBJ1-6 TRBV4-1 NA TGCGCCAGCAGCCAAGAGCCCGGAGGGGCTTACTCCTATAATTCACCCCTCCACTTT CASSQEPGGAYSYNSPLHF
NA TRBJ1-5 TRBV19 NA TGTGCCAGTAGTATAGAGGACAAGGGAGGGGATAGCAATCAGCCCCAGCATTTT CASSIEDKGGDSNQPQHF
once TRBJ2-7 TRBV5-1 NA TGCGCCAGCAGCTCCGGGCGCTCGGCAGGCTACGAGCAGTACTTC CASSSGRSAGYEQYF
NA TRBJ2-2 TRBV14 NA TGTGCCAGCAGCTTCCGACGGAACACCGGGGAGCTGTTTTTT CASSFRRNTGELFF
NA TRBJ2-7 TRBV2 NA TGTGCCAGCAGTGAGCTGGTTAGGGGCCTGAACGAGCAGTACTTC CASSELVRGLNEQYF
once TRBJ2-3 TRBV7-9 NA TGTGCCAGCAGCTTAGCCGGGGTTATCCGCACAGATACGCAGTATTTT CASSLAGVIRTDTQYF
NA TRBJ2-7 TRBV4-2 NA TGTGCCAGCAGCCAAAGTGGGCAAAGTCGGTACCACGAGCAGTACTTC CASSQSGQSRYHEQYF
once TRBJ1-1 TRBV7-3 TRBD1 TGTGCCAGCAGCCCTGGGACAGGGAGGGGAACTGAAGCTTTCTTT CASSPGTGRGTEAFF
NA TRBJ1-5 TRBV15 NA TGTGCCACCAAGATGACGGGGTCTCGCCAGCATTTT CATKMTGSRQHF
NA TRBJ2-1 TRBV28 TRBD2 TGTGCCAGCAGGACGTATGGGCTAGCGGCAAACAATGAGCAGTTCTTC CASRTYGLAANNEQFF
NA TRBJ1-2 TRBV5-1 NA TGCGCCAGCAGCATTTCGGGAAGCGGAAACTATGGCTACACCTTC CASSISGSGNYGYTF
NA TRBJ2-1 TRBV19 NA TGTGCCAGTATGGACCGACTGAATGAGCAGTTCTTC CASMDRLNEQFF
NA TRBJ1-1 TRBV7-9 NA TGTGCCAGCAGCATATCTGGAACCGCCTACACTGAAGCTTTCTTT CASSISGTAYTEAFF
NA TRBJ1-4 TRBV15 NA TGTGCCACCAGCAGTCCCGGGACCGGGGCTGAAAAACTGTTTTTT CATSSPGTGAEKLFF
NA TRBJ2-1 TRBV5-1 NA TGCGCCAGCAGCCCCCCGGCGGGAAAGCGATACGGTGAGCAGTTCTTC CASSPPAGKRYGEQFF
NA TRBJ2-1 TRBV28 NA TGTGCCAGCAGTTTGTCATCGGGAGCGACGGGTAATGAGCAGTTCTTC CASSLSSGATGNEQFF
NA TRBJ2-7 TRBV5-4 NA TGTGCCAGCTCGCAGGGAGAATCCTACGAGCAGTACTTC CASSQGESYEQYF
NA TRBJ2-7 TRBV28 NA TGTGCCAGCAGTTACCAGGGGATACGACGCTACGAGCAGTACTTC CASSYQGIRRYEQYF
NA TRBJ2-7 TRBV27 TRBD2 TGTGCCAGCAGCCTTTTTTCAGGGCTAGCGGGAGGGACCACCTACGAGCAGTACTTC CASSLFSGLAGGTTYEQYF